Shown below are 12 T cell receptor beta chains from a single sample sequenced in a study of cytomegalovirus exposure and HLA in healthy donors. The data were produced by immunoSEQ multiplex PCR, yet TCRdb's version contains in-frame clones alone and is incomplete. The sample holds just under 150,000 clones, about 91% seen once. Sequencing input: PBMCs. The receptors were gathered from a man between 18 and 35 years old in good health and CMV-seropositive.

CDR3 residues: CASSQEGGSNYGYTF. The CDR3 DNA follows: TGTGCCAGCAGCCAAGAGGGGGGTTCTAACTATGGCTACACCTTC. The gene calls are TRBV14 and TRBJ1-2, with TRBD1 as a possible D gene (5 bases). The CDR3 covers 15 residues. The germline V gene has CDR1 SGHDN and CDR2 FVKESK. Trimming took 0 bases from V and 0 from J, leaving 8 bases between them.

V usage is TRBV15 and J usage is TRBJ1-1; maybe TRBD1 (6 bases). Germline V gene sequence: CDR1 LNHNV, CDR2 YYDKDF (reference sequence). The CDR3 has 15 amino acids. V was pared by 0 bases and J by 5 bases, with 13 bases between. The DNA for the CDR3 is TGTGCCACCAGCAGAGAGCAAGGGGGTGGTACTGAAGCTTTCTTT. It yields the protein CATSREQGGGTEAFF. Complete variable domain (other parts from reference TRBV15 and TRBJ1-1): DAMVIQNPRYQVTQFGKPVTLSCSQTLNHNVMYWYQQKSSQAPKLLFHYYDKDFNNEADTPDNFQSRRPNTSFCFLDIRSPGLGDTAMYLCATSREQGGGTEAFFGQGTRLTVV.

The chain uses TRBV7-9 and TRBJ1-4; D remains unclear. Germline CDR1 is SEHNR and CDR2 is FQNEAQ (reference sequence). V lost 2 bases, J lost 8 bases, and 15 bases lay in between. This CDR3 contains 15 residues. The CDR3 loop reads CASSLSTGLGEKLFF. The DNA for the CDR3 is TGTGCCAGCAGCTTATCTACGGGGTTGGGAGAAAAACTGTTTTTT.

This clone was observed a few times. The J gene is TRBJ2-2, the V gene TRBV5-1; 7 bases line up with TRBD2. Germline CDR1 and CDR2: SGHRS and YFSETQ. The CDR3 has 16 residues. The V segment lost 2 bases and the J segment 2 bases; nucleotides outside the gene matches: 6. The CDR3 region has the DNA TGCGCCAGCAGCTTAGGTCGCGGGGGAAACACCGGGGAGCTGTTTTTT. It yields the protein CASSLGRGGNTGELFF. Supplemented by reference TRBV5-1 and TRBJ2-2, the full variable domain reads KAGVTQTPRYLIKTRGQQVTLSCSPISGHRSVSWYQQTPGQGLQFLFEYFSETQRNKGNFPGRFSGRQFSNSRSEMNVSTLELGDSALYLCASSLGRGGNTGELFFGEGSRLTVL.

J is TRBJ2-3 and V is TRBV6-1, with a weak D call TRBD1 (5 bases). V shed 6 bases and J shed 2 bases, with 12 bases lying between them. CDR1 and CDR2 from the germline V gene are MNHNS and SASEGT. This CDR3 spans 14 amino acids. Here the CDR3 reads CASRLTDNTDTQYF. In nucleotides, the CDR3 is TGTGCCAGCAGACTGACAGATAACACAGATACGCAGTATTTT.

This clone has only one observation. The rearrangement joins TRBV6-6 to TRBJ1-2; D perhaps matches TRBD1 (5 bases). The V and J ends lost 2 bases and 4 bases respectively, with 11 bases between them. The CDR3 is 14 amino acids. Germline CDR1 reads MNHNY; CDR2 reads SVGAGI (reference sequence). Written as DNA, the CDR3 is TGTGCCAGCAGTTACGTACAGGATCTCTATGGCTACACCTTC. It translates to CASSYVQDLYGYTF.

A remark on this clone: The sample contains more than one DNA sequence encoding this CDR3. The rearrangement links TRBV5-4 to TRBJ1-1; D possibly corresponds to TRBD1 (6 bases). CDR1 SGHNT and CDR2 YYREEE come from the germline V gene (reference sequence). V gave up 4 bases and J gave up 1 base, with 14 bases separating them. This CDR3 contains 15 residues. For the CDR3, the DNA is TGTGCCAGCAGCCTAGGGAGGGGGGGGAACACTGAAGCTTTCTTT. Amino acids: CASSLGRGGNTEAFF.

The gene calls are TRBV4-2 and TRBJ2-4, with TRBD1 identical over 9 bases. The V gene's germline CDR1 is LGHNA and CDR2 YNFKEQ. The CDR3 is 17 residues long. Trimming at V came to 0 bases and at J to 1 base, leaving 4 bases not matched to a gene. For the CDR3, the DNA is TGTGCCAGCAGCCAAGATGGCACAGGGGGCGCCAAAAACATTCAGTACTTC. This gives the protein CASSQDGTGGAKNIQYF.

The chain carries TRBV11-2 and TRBJ1-3; 7 bases are a match to TRBD1. V lost 5 bases to trimming and J lost 4 bases; unmatched junction nucleotides: 2. CDR3 length: 13 residues. CDR1 is SGHAT, CDR2 FQNNGV, per germline. CDR3 DNA: TGTGCCAGCAGCCTGGGACAGGGAAACACCATATATTTT. It codes for CASSLGQGNTIYF.

This chain connects TRBV5-1 to TRBJ1-4, with 7 positions matching TRBD1. Looked up from germline, CDR1 is SGHRS and CDR2 is YFSETQ. V shed 0 bases and J 8 bases; nucleotides not matched to a gene: 10. The CDR3 length is 16 residues. The CDR3 here is CASSLEVRQGDEKLFF. Here the CDR3 DNA reads TGCGCCAGCAGCTTGGAGGTCCGGCAGGGGGACGAAAAACTGTTTTTT. The variable domain in full, with the rest retrieved from reference TRBV5-1 and TRBJ1-4, is KAGVTQTPRYLIKTRGQQVTLSCSPISGHRSVSWYQQTPGQGLQFLFEYFSETQRNKGNFPGRFSGRQFSNSRSEMNVSTLELGDSALYLCASSLEVRQGDEKLFFGSGTQLSVL.

This clone was counted a few times. V gene TRBV7-2 combines with J gene TRBJ1-5; D gene unclear. V lost 7 bases and J lost 6, with 10 bases in between. Germline CDR1 is SGHTA and CDR2 is FQGNSA. This CDR3 spans 12 amino acids. CDR3 DNA: TGTGCCAGCACCTCTCCCCCTCAGCCCCAGCATTTT. Translating it yields CASTSPPQPQHF. Complete variable domain (other parts from reference TRBV7-2 and TRBJ1-5): GAGVSQSPSNKVTEKGKDVELRCDPISGHTALYWYRQSLGQGLEFLIYFQGNSAPDKSGLPSDRFSAERTGGSVSTLTIQRTQQEDSAVYLCASTSPPQPQHFGDGTRLSIL.

The CDR3 nucleotides are TGTGCCAGCAGTGCACCCCCCAGCGGGAAGTCCTACAATGAGCAGTTCTTC. It is translated as CASSAPPSGKSYNEQFF. The chain recombines TRBV27 with TRBJ2-1, with 7 bases fitting TRBD2. CDR1 and CDR2 from the germline V gene are MNHEY and SMNVEV (reference sequence). CDR3 length: 17 amino acids. J gave up 1 base and V 5 bases, and 11 bases lay outside the gene matches.